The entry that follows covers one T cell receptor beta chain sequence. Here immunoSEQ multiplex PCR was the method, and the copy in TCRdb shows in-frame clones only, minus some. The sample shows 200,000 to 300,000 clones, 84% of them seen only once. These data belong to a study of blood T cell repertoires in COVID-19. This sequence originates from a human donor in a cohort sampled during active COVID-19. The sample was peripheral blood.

The CDR3 DNA reads as TGTGCCAGCAGTTTGGGGACAGGTGGGGTGGACGAGCAGTACTTC. It yields the protein CASSLGTGGVDEQYF. The chain joins TRBV27 to TRBJ2-7; 8 nucleotides agree with TRBD1. The CDR3 is 15 amino acids. Germline V lookup: CDR1 MNHEY, CDR2 SMNVEV (reference sequence). J lost 5 bases, V lost 3 bases, and 9 bases had no gene match.